The 25 T cell receptor beta chains in this list originate from one sample, sequenced in a study of shared clonotypes between healthy human individuals. The data were produced by immunoSEQ multiplex PCR, yet TCRdb's version contains in-frame clones alone and is incomplete. Among roughly 650,000 clones listed, 96% were seen once. Only CD45RO-negative cells positively selected for CCR7 counted as naive CD8 cells, so terminally differentiated effector memory CD45RA+ cells were excluded. The source material was naive CD8+ T cells sorted from blood. The receptors were gathered from a woman aged 25-40 years in good health.

V and J are TRBV28 and TRBJ2-3, with a weak D call TRBD1 (6 bases). The CDR3 has 15 amino acids. Trimming left V 5 bases short and J 5 bases short, with 17 bases between. CDR1 and CDR2 from the germline V gene are MDHEN and SYDVKM. The CDR3 DNA reads as TGTGCCAGCAGTATCGGGACACGTCGGCGAGATACGCAGTATTTT. Its translation: CASSIGTRRRDTQYF.

The chain employs TRBV7-3 and TRBJ2-7; 8 nucleotides align to TRBD2. The J segment lost 0 bases and the V segment lost 5 bases, leaving 6 bases of the junction unmatched. This CDR3 region has 15 residues. Germline CDR1 reads SGHTA; CDR2 reads FQGTGA. Here the CDR3 DNA reads TGTGCCAGCAGCCCCCGGACTAGCACCTCCTACGAGCAGTACTTC. This encodes CASSPRTSTSYEQYF.

The chain employs TRBV20-1 and TRBJ1-2; no firm D call. Germline V gives CDR1 DFQATT, CDR2 SNEGSKA (reference sequence). CDR3 length: 10 amino acids. V lost 1 base and J 8 bases, leaving 5 bases between the germline ends. The CDR3 DNA reads TGCAGTGCTAGAGTGGGAGGCTACACCTTC. Protein: CSARVGGYTF.

J is TRBJ2-3 and V is TRBV4-1; possibly TRBD2 for D (6 bases). The ends were cut back, 4 bases at V and 1 base at J, with 6 bases in the middle. Germline V gene lookup returns CDR1 MGHRA and CDR2 YSYEKL. This CDR3 contains 13 residues. CDR3 loop: CASSPGGTDTQYF. In nucleotides, the CDR3 is TGCGCCAGCAGCCCGGGAGGCACAGATACGCAGTATTTT.

This clone came up once. The chain combines TRBV21-1 with TRBJ2-1; no check of the table's D call, TRBD2, against the DNA was made. TRBV21-1 is an annotated pseudogene. CDR3 length equals 14 residues. In nucleotides, the CDR3 is TGTGCCAGCAGCAGCGGGAGGGTATACAATGAGCAGTTCTTC. Translated: CASSSGRVYNEQFF.

The chain uses TRBV28 and TRBJ1-5; no definite D call. The CDR3 runs 16 residues. Germline CDR1 and CDR2: MDHEN and SYDVKM. Trimming cost V 3 bases and J 0 bases, with 12 bases left between them. The CDR3 sequence: CASSLALGYSNQPQHF. In DNA form, the CDR3 reads TGTGCCAGCAGTTTGGCGTTAGGGTATAGCAATCAGCCCCAGCATTTT.

This sequence joins TRBV2 and TRBJ2-7, with 14 bases identical to TRBD2. Germline V gene data show CDR1 as SNHLY and CDR2 as FYNNEI. This CDR3 has 16 residues. V lost 6 bases to trimming and J lost 2 bases; unmatched junction nucleotides: 6. As DNA, the CDR3 is TGTGCCAGCAGAAAACCGGGACTAGCGGGAGCCTACGAGCAGTACTTC. This translates into CASRKPGLAGAYEQYF.

V is TRBV11-2 and J is TRBJ2-2, with D perhaps TRBD1 (7 bases). There are 14 residues in the CDR3. Between the trimmed V and J ends, which lost 3 bases and 6 bases, there was a span of 11 bases. CDR1 and CDR2 (germline): SGHAT, FQNNGV. CDR3: CASSLGRGAGELFF. The CDR3 DNA reads TGTGCCAGCAGCTTGGGCAGGGGGGCCGGGGAGCTGTTTTTT.

The chain is built from TRBV2 and TRBJ1-4; possibly TRBD1 for D (5 bases). CDR1 is SNHLY and CDR2 is FYNNEI in the germline V gene. CDR3 size: 13 residues. V lost 8 bases and J 2 bases, leaving 9 bases between the germline ends. The CDR3 sequence: CASVGRTNEKLFF. The CDR3 region has the DNA TGTGCCAGCGTGGGACGGACTAATGAAAAACTGTTTTTT.

The CDR3 coding sequence is TGTGCCAGCAGTTTATCCGCTAGCGGGTTGAATGAGCAGTACTTC. The encoded protein is CASSLSASGLNEQYF. V usage is TRBV27 and J usage is TRBJ2-5, with TRBD2 identical over 8 bases. Per the germline V gene, CDR1 is MNHEY and CDR2 is SMNVEV (reference sequence). The CDR3 has 15 amino acids. Trimming removed 0 bases from V and 11 bases from J; junction bases left unmatched: 11.

The rearrangement joins TRBV7-2 to TRBJ2-3; D gene uncertain. CDR3 size: 11 residues. With 2 bases removed from V and 4 bases from J, the gap between germline ends came to 1 base. CDR1 and CDR2 (germline): SGHTA, FQGNSA. The CDR3 sequence: CASSLSDTQYF. The DNA for the CDR3 is TGTGCCAGCAGCTTATCAGATACGCAGTATTTT.

Here the CDR3 reads CASSPEAGELFF. CDR3 bases: TGTGCCAGCAGCCCCGAAGCTGGGGAGCTGTTTTTT. The chain uses TRBV4-2 and TRBJ2-2; the D is unclear. Between the trimmed V and J ends, which lost 4 bases and 8 bases, there was a span of 8 bases. This CDR3 region has 12 residues. Germline CDR1 reads LGHNA; CDR2 reads YNFKEQ.

The gene calls are TRBV5-6 and TRBJ2-5; D may be TRBD1 or TRBD2 (6 bases each). Judging by the DNA end, TRBJ2-7 fits better; the J call may be wrong. This CDR3 comprises 14 residues. CDR1 SGHDT and CDR2 YYEEEE come from the germline V gene. In DNA form, the CDR3 reads TGTGCCAGCACCCCCGGGGGCAGCACCTACGAGCAGTACTTC. Its protein is CASTPGGSTYEQYF.

This sequence joins TRBV29-1 and TRBJ1-2; tentatively, D is TRBD1 (5 bases). The CDR3 has 12 residues. Germline CDR1 reads SQVTM; CDR2 reads ANQGSEA. V lost 1 base to trimming and J lost 8 bases, with 11 bases between them. CDR3 protein: CSVEVGVEGYTF. The CDR3 DNA reads as TGCAGCGTTGAAGTGGGGGTAGAGGGCTACACCTTC.

This chain joins TRBV27 and TRBJ2-7; 7 nucleotides match TRBD1. Trimming took 8 bases from V and 10 from J; bases not matched to a gene: 17. The CDR3 consists of 14 residues. CDR1 is MNHEY, CDR2 SMNVEV, per germline (reference sequence). CDR3 sequence (DNA): TGTGCCAGCGGGATTTCTACAGGGGTGGTAGGACAGTACTTC. It encodes CASGISTGVVGQYF.

On this clone itself: This sample also contains other DNA sequences that code for the same CDR3. The chain carries TRBV19 and TRBJ2-7; 10 positions agree with TRBD1. This CDR3 region has 14 residues. Germline CDR1 LNHDA, CDR2 SQIVND (reference sequence). The ends lost 5 bases at V and 2 bases at J; junction bases unmatched: 3. The CDR3 sequence: CASSPGQGAYEQYF. CDR3 DNA sequence: TGTGCCAGTAGTCCCGGACAGGGGGCCTACGAGCAGTACTTC.

The chain joins TRBV2 to TRBJ1-1, with D uncertain. This CDR3 is 10 amino acids long. Germline CDR1 is SNHLY and CDR2 is FYNNEI. V was pared by 11 bases and J by 0 bases, with 4 bases between. CDR3 sequence (DNA): TGTGCCGGGATGAACACTGAAGCTTTCTTT. It translates to CAGMNTEAFF.

The chain recombines TRBV7-9 with TRBJ1-3; D unclear. This CDR3 contains 15 residues. Trimming removed 6 bases at V and 0 bases at J, with 12 bases between. Germline assignment: CDR1 SEHNR and CDR2 FQNEAQ (reference sequence). CDR3: CASSDTVNSGNTIYF. The CDR3, as DNA: TGTGCCAGCAGTGATACAGTTAACTCTGGAAACACCATATATTTT.

The V call is TRBV28, the J call TRBJ2-1; TRBD2 aligns across 10 bases. Germline lookup yields CDR1 MDHEN and CDR2 SYDVKM. The CDR3 has 15 amino acids. The ends lost 2 bases at V and 9 bases at J; junction bases unmatched: 7. Here the CDR3 DNA reads TGTGCCAGCAGTTTACTAGCGGGGGTACTCGGTGAGCAGTTCTTC. It codes for CASSLLAGVLGEQFF.

This chain connects TRBV11-1 to TRBJ2-3; the match to TRBD1 covers 9 bases. Per the germline V gene, CDR1 is SGHAT and CDR2 is FQDESV (reference sequence). The CDR3 is made up of 18 amino acids. The V and J ends lost 5 bases and 2 bases, in that order; junction bases with no gene match: 14. DNA of the CDR3: TGTGCCAGCAGCACCCCGGGGGGCGGGACAGGGAACACAGATACGCAGTATTTT. This encodes CASSTPGGGTGNTDTQYF.

The chain links TRBV29-1 to TRBJ1-2; 7 bases align to TRBD1. The V gene's germline CDR1 is SQVTM and CDR2 ANQGSEA. Germline trimming cut 6 bases from V and 8 bases from J; bases unmatched to any gene: 9. CDR3 length equals 12 residues. The chain's CDR3 is CSVLQGYRGYTF. The CDR3 bases are TGCAGCGTGCTACAGGGGTATAGAGGCTACACCTTC.

As to this clone: Other DNA sequences in this sample translate to the same CDR3. V and J are TRBV7-8 and TRBJ1-5; D remains unclear. V was pared by 3 bases and J by 6 bases, with 6 bases between. This CDR3 has 12 amino acids. CDR1 and CDR2 from the germline V gene are SGHVS and FQNEAQ. The CDR3 bases are TGTGCCAGCAGCTTGGGAGGTCAGCCCCAGCATTTT. Residues: CASSLGGQPQHF. Using reference TRBV7-8 and TRBJ1-5 for the parts outside the CDR3, the full variable domain is GAGVSQSPRYKVAKRGQDVALRCDPISGHVSLFWYQQALGQGPEFLTYFQNEAQLDKSGLPSDRFFAERPEGSVSTLKIQRTQQEDSAVYLCASSLGGQPQHFGDGTRLSIL.

V usage is TRBV19 and J usage is TRBJ1-1; D is unclear. The CDR3 totals 12 residues. The germline V gene encodes CDR1 LNHDA and CDR2 SQIVND (reference sequence). Between the trimmed V and J ends, which lost 5 bases and 4 bases, there was a span of 8 bases. DNA for the CDR3: TGTGCCAGTAGTCCTATTGGCACTGAAGCTTTCTTT. Translated: CASSPIGTEAFF. The full variable domain, its missing parts supplied by reference TRBV19 and TRBJ1-1, is DGGITQSPKYLFRKEGQNVTLSCEQNLNHDAMYWYRQDPGQGLRLIYYSQIVNDFQKGDIAEGYSVSREKKESFPLTVTSAQKNPTAFYLCASSPIGTEAFFGQGTRLTVV.

The chain couples TRBV11-1 to TRBJ2-3; D may be TRBD2 (6 bases). V gave up 2 bases and J gave up 6 bases, with 21 bases separating them. The length of the CDR3 is 17 residues. The V gene's germline CDR1 is SGHAT and CDR2 FQDESV (reference sequence). CDR3 nucleotides: TGTGCCAGCAGCTTACCTTGGGACTTGGAGACCACGGATACGCAGTATTTT. Its protein product is CASSLPWDLETTDTQYF.

This rearrangement joins TRBV11-2 to TRBJ2-7; D uncertain. Germline V gene sequence: CDR1 SGHAT, CDR2 FQNNGV. V was shortened by 1 base and J by 3 bases, with 19 bases between the two germline ends. The length of the CDR3 is 17 residues. The CDR3 loop reads CASSLGVPRTENYEQYF. In DNA form, the CDR3 reads TGTGCCAGCAGCTTAGGGGTTCCAAGGACCGAAAACTACGAGCAGTACTTC.